This T cell receptor (beta chain) was retrieved from a study of blood T cell repertoires in COVID-19. The wider study: Collection of acute and convalescent COVID-19 samples took place in the United States, Italy and Spain. From T cells, B-cell-depleted T cells, or PBMCs came the material, which was cDNA or gDNA.

Germline-derived CDR1 and CDR2 are LGHDT and YNNKEL (reference sequence). This CDR3 comprises 16 residues. V lost 0 bases and J lost 10; bases outside the gene matches: 12. How the authors handled the data: Amplified reference gene primers provided the basis for estimating nucleated cell counts. TCRdb keeps only in-frame clones here, not all; method: immunoSEQ multiplex PCR. Clonal size and the V and J genes are those of that table, whereas D and trimming came from the DNA. This table holds 110,000 or so clones, approximately 81% found once. V usage is TRBV3-1 (or the pseudogene TRBV3-2) and J usage is TRBJ2-4; 7 nucleotides align to TRBD2. The receptor comes from a human donor in a cohort sampled during active COVID-19. Material: peripheral blood. CDR3 sequence: CASSQDGSGLGGIQYF. CDR3 nucleotide sequence: TGTGCCAGCAGCCAAGACGGCAGCGGCCTGGGAGGGATTCAGTACTTC.